This T cell receptor (beta chain) originates from a study of blood T cell repertoires in COVID-19. Study-wide background: The United States, Italy and Spain supplied acute and convalescent COVID-19 samples. From T cells, B-cell-depleted T cells, or PBMCs came the material, which was cDNA or gDNA.

Sequenced by immunoSEQ multiplex PCR; TCRdb stores in-frame clones only, minus some. Among 60,000 to 75,000 clones, approximately 90% were seen once, and the ten largest hold roughly 3.1%. Germline V gives CDR1 SGHVS, CDR2 FQNEAQ. Trimming removed 3 bases from V and 4 bases from J, with 10 bases in between. The CDR3 sequence is 14 residues long. The V call is TRBV7-8, the J call TRBJ2-1, with D uncertain. The sequenced sample was peripheral blood. The sequence was collected from a woman aged 50 to 60 with COVID-19, enrolled during active disease. The CDR3 here is CASSFSSRYNEQFF. The CDR3 DNA sequence: TGTGCCAGCAGCTTCTCGAGCCGTTACAATGAGCAGTTCTTC.